This T cell receptor beta chain was identified in a study of cytomegalovirus exposure and HLA in healthy donors. Findings and caveats of the study: The study labeled more than 150 TCR beta chains cytomegalovirus-associated. A later analysis found TCR association rates differed by HLA locus, highest for DRB1 and lowest for HLA-C. Presence/absence analyses took donor sequencing depth as roughly uniform. In a later analysis, at a false discovery rate of 0.05, over 15,000 TCR beta sequences matched HLA alleles.

Use of 60 Vbeta and 13 Jbeta primers characterized the PCR. Using immunoSEQ multiplex PCR, the repertoire was profiled, and TCRdb retains in-frame clones only, with some absent. Seen here are some 86,000 clones, 70% to 80% observed once, and the top ten hold around 15%. J was trimmed by 2 bases and V by 5 bases; bases with no gene match: 6. The CDR3 spans 14 residues. Germline assignment: CDR1 SGHRS and CDR2 YFSETQ. As for this clone: Its target is unknown.

The sample was PBMCs. The sequence was obtained from a woman aged 40 to 49 in good health and CMV-seropositive. This chain joins TRBV5-1 and TRBJ1-2; 7 nucleotides line up with TRBD1. The CDR3 nucleotides are TGCGCCAGCAGTCCAATACAGGGGAACTATGGCTACACCTTC. Translating gives CASSPIQGNYGYTF.